These 5 T cell receptor beta chains came from one sample sequenced in a study of PD-1 blockade in classical Hodgkin lymphoma. Only in-frame clones appear in the TCRdb table, and some are missing; sequencing was by immunoSEQ multiplex PCR. Among around 5,000 clones listed, 77% were seen once. Every patient had relapsed following autologous stem cell transplantation, and cohorts differed in brentuximab vedotin exposure. Magnetic negative selection was used to purify CD8+ T cells from thawed PBMCs. The sample in question was CD8+ T cells from blood, obtained at baseline. These receptors were obtained from a human donor with classical Hodgkin lymphoma.

This chain connects TRBV7-2 to TRBJ1-2, with 7 nucleotides matching TRBD1. V shed 5 bases and J 6 bases; nucleotides not matched to a gene: 15. CDR1 SGHTA and CDR2 FQGNSA come from the germline V gene. CDR3 length equals 16 residues. The CDR3 protein is CASSPSRTGIMDGYTF. CDR3 DNA sequence: TGTGCCAGCAGCCCGAGTCGGACAGGTATTATGGATGGCTACACCTTC.

The J gene is TRBJ2-1, the V gene TRBV7-9, with D possibly matching TRBD2 (6 bases). The CDR3 extends over 16 amino acids. V was cut by 8 bases and J by 4 bases, with 21 bases left in between. CDR1 is SEHNR and CDR2 is FQNEAQ in the germline V gene (reference sequence). In DNA form, the CDR3 reads TGTGCCAGCCTCGCCGTTAGGCGGGGCCGTTACAATGAGCAGTTCTTC. Translated, it gives CASLAVRRGRYNEQFF.

The rearrangement joins TRBV11-3 to TRBJ2-7; 9 nucleotides match TRBD1. Germline V gene data show CDR1 as SGHNT and CDR2 as YENEEA. J gave up 0 bases and V 6 bases, and 9 bases lay outside the gene matches. The CDR3 spans 16 residues. The CDR3 DNA sequence: TGTGCCAGCAGTTTAACCGGGACAGGGATCTCCTACGAGCAGTACTTC. Protein: CASSLTGTGISYEQYF.

The V gene is TRBV27, the J gene TRBJ2-1; tentatively, D is TRBD2 (8 bases). Trimming cost V 7 bases and J 6 bases, with 31 bases left between them. Germline V gene lookup returns CDR1 MNHEY and CDR2 SMNVEV (reference sequence). This CDR3 is 19 amino acids long. The CDR3 spells CASKQTGIGPTSAFNEQFF. CDR3 in DNA: TGTGCCAGCAAACAGACAGGGATAGGACCGACTAGCGCTTTCAATGAGCAGTTCTTC.

The chain has TRBV5-8 and TRBJ1-1; 9 bases match TRBD1. From germline, CDR1 is SGHTS and CDR2 YDEGEE. The CDR3 has 14 amino acids. J gave up 7 bases and V 4 bases, and 8 bases lay outside the gene matches. The CDR3 loop is CASSATGGRDEAFF. CDR3 sequence (DNA): TGTGCCAGCAGCGCAACAGGGGGCCGGGATGAAGCTTTCTTT.